Listed here are 7 T cell receptor beta chains from one sample, sequenced in a study of Graves' ophthalmopathy and Graves' hyperthyroidism. The authors amplified TCR beta CDR3 regions from RNA transcripts. HTBI-primed first-round RT-PCR preceded second-round multiplex PCR. TCRdb analysed the multiplex PCR reads with MiXCR anew, one entry per CDR3 protein. The sample has about 380,000 distinct CDR3 sequences, roughly 14% seen once; the top ten hold roughly 7%. Sequencing was carried out using peripheral blood. The receptors were gathered from a woman in her late teens or twenties with stable Graves' hyperthyroidism.

This chain links TRBV12-3 or TRBV12-4 with TRBJ1-2, with a weak D call TRBD1 (5 bases). Deletions cut 6 bases from V and 0 bases from J, with 23 bases between. This CDR3 region has 18 residues. Here the CDR3 reads CASRNNPRGVGANYGYTF. The CDR3 DNA is TGTGCCAGCAGAAACAATCCCCGGGGGGTAGGTGCTAACTATGGCTACACCTTC.

Ten or more counts support this clonotype. V usage is TRBV7-2 and J usage is TRBJ1-2; D unresolved. Per the germline V gene, CDR1 is SGHTA and CDR2 is FQGNSA. Trimming removed 1 base at V and 8 bases at J, with 8 bases between. This CDR3 comprises 12 residues. This CDR3 is CASSLVERGYTF. For the CDR3, the DNA is TGTGCCAGCAGCTTAGTTGAGCGAGGCTACACCTTC.

The chain has TRBV6-2 or TRBV6-3 and TRBJ1-1, with no clear D. The ends were cut back, 5 bases at V and 8 bases at J, with 12 bases in the middle. Germline CDR1 reads MNHEY; CDR2 reads SVGEGT. This CDR3 has 12 amino acids. The CDR3 loop is CASSQTLNEAFF. For the CDR3, the DNA is TGTGCCAGCAGTCAGACTTTAAACGAAGCTTTCTTT.

This clonotype was seen at least ten times. The rearrangement uses TRBV6-5 and TRBJ2-5, with D possibly matching TRBD2 (5 bases). The germline gives CDR1 MNHEY, CDR2 SVGAGI. V shed 5 bases and J shed 5 bases, with 18 bases lying between them. There are 15 residues in the CDR3. The CDR3: CASSHGVLLRETQYF. The CDR3 coding sequence is TGTGCCAGCAGTCACGGGGTCCTACTAAGGGAGACCCAGTACTTC.

In its sample, this clonotype was seen once. The chain recombines TRBV5-1 with TRBJ2-3; D is perhaps TRBD1 (5 bases). CDR3 size: 15 residues. Trimming left V 0 bases short and J 5 bases short, with 13 bases between. Germline V gives CDR1 SGHRS, CDR2 YFSETQ. The chain's CDR3 is CASSLVAGAEDTQYF. The CDR3 nucleotides read TGCGCCAGCAGCTTGGTAGCTGGGGCCGAAGATACGCAGTATTTT. The full variable domain, its missing parts supplied by reference TRBV5-1 and TRBJ2-3, is KAGVTQTPRYLIKTRGQQVTLSCSPISGHRSVSWYQQTPGQGLQFLFEYFSETQRNKGNFPGRFSGRQFSNSRSEMNVSTLELGDSALYLCASSLVAGAEDTQYFGPGTRLTVL.

V gene TRBV15 combines with J gene TRBJ2-7; 9 bases map to TRBD2. The V gene end was trimmed by 5 bases and the J gene end by 2 bases; junction bases not matched to a gene: 10. The CDR3 length is 16 residues. Germline CDR1 is LNHNV and CDR2 is YYDKDF (reference sequence). This chain's CDR3 is CATSRSVGLAAYEQYF. The CDR3 DNA reads TGTGCCACCAGCCGAAGTGTGGGACTAGCTGCCTACGAGCAGTACTTC.

This clonotype was observed a few times. The chain is built from TRBV4-1 and TRBJ2-2; tentatively, D is TRBD1 or TRBD2 (6 bases each). This CDR3 region has 16 residues. Germline lookup yields CDR1 MGHRA and CDR2 YSYEKL. Trimming pared 4 bases from V and 6 bases from J, leaving 18 bases between. CDR3 sequence: CASSPEGPGEAGELFF. The CDR3 bases are TGCGCCAGCAGCCCAGAGGGCCCAGGGGAGGCCGGGGAGCTGTTTTTT.